The entry below describes one TCR beta chain. Its cognate antigen has yet to be identified. Per-nucleotide qualities are absent, and no much larger clonotype sits a single base away. From a lookup of the germline V gene (reference sequence), CDR1 and CDR2 are LNHDA and SQIVND. The CDR3 has 14 amino acids, counting the end cysteine and phenylalanine. Here the CDR3 DNA is all that survives: 42 bases in frame from base 1. V lost 3 bases and J lost 2 bases; the stretch between them is 10 bases long. The entry originates in a study of blood T cell repertoires in COVID-19 (dated by TCRdb to about 2020). Regarding the study in general: Collaborator samples came from the United States, Italy and Spain and covered acute and convalescent phases of COVID-19. The material from the prospective study consisted of cDNA or gDNA derived from T cells, B-cell-depleted T cells, or PBMCs. Deeply sampled blood TCRbeta repertoires from subjects exposed to, actively infected with, or recovered from COVID-19 were included in the dataset. The repertoires were released in a freely available public database intended as a resource for research on the immune response to SARS-CoV-2. The samples were drawn from the first 160 participants of the ongoing ImmuneRACE study and from some 1,300 subjects provided by 6 global collaborators. Nearly every sample came with metadata listing a de-identified subject ID, COVID-19 status, age in years and sex. Where available, HLA class I and class II types were taken from metadata supplied by the sample provider and were not determined by assay-based typing.

TCRbeta CDR3 regions were amplified from genomic DNA using the immunoSEQ Assay, a bias-controlled multiplex PCR. The source study handled its data this way. The number of nucleated cells in each sample was estimated from the amplification of reference gene primers within the assay. To quantify the absolute abundance of each unique TCRbeta CDR3 rearrangement, sequence reads were collapsed and filtered. For each sample, productive Simpson clonality was calculated as the square root of Simpson's diversity index over productive rearrangements. TCRdb retrieved this table from immuneACCESS and kept in-frame rearrangements only. Not all clones are present; in checked studies, unresolved V genes account for under half, and no reason is known for the remainder. For V, J and clone size, that table is used; D and trimming come from the DNA. The sample table contains about 180,000 clones; only one count was recorded for about 80% of them. Clones ranked in the top ten supply approximately 1.4% of the sample.

Whole blood was collected in K2EDTA tubes by collaborating institutions according to the institutions' own protocols. For TCRbeta analysis, collaborators shipped samples as frozen whole blood, isolated PBMCs, or DNA extracted from either of those sample types. Overall study outcomes, separate from this receptor: How much clinical and demographic metadata was included differed by source and by participant, and the metadata was provided uncurated.

The rearrangement joined TRBV19 to TRBJ1-1; D gene: possibly TRBD1, on 6 matching bases. Sequenced input: peripheral blood. This clonotype originated in a human donor in a cohort sampled during active COVID-19. The sequence in DNA is TGTGCCAGTAGTATTGGGACATTAAACACTGAAGCTTTCTTT. Its translation is CASSIGTLNTEAFF.